The clone carrying this TCR beta chain was seen ten or more times. These data are taken from a study of low-dose radiotherapy and immunotherapy resistance in tumors. Study overall: Cohort 2's total reached 13 Gy over 26 weeks, at 1 Gy per fraction every two weeks. Patients received 300 mg of oral aspirin each day across four cycles, commencing on cycle 1 day 1.

The CDR3 has 14 amino acids. Germline V CDR1 and CDR2: SGHRS, YFSETQ. The trim removed 4 bases at V and 6 bases at J, leaving 5 bases unmatched. Primers targeting TRAV and TRBV primed first-strand cDNA, covering alpha and beta chains. For amplifying TCRs, the PCR ran for around 20 cycles with Phusion, which was used together with a constant-region primer and the adapter on the V primers. Amplifying the isolated mRNA was done by in vitro transcription. From the reads, TCRdb called clonotypes with MiXCR, one entry per CDR3 protein. The table has tens of thousands of distinct CDR3 sequences, under 20% seen once. Time point specified: before trial treatment. Donors were treated with nivolumab, ipilimumab, aspirin, and low-dose cyclophosphamide and radiotherapy.

The sequence was collected from a male donor with prostate cancer. The specimen comprised PBMCs, sampled before treatment. The chain employs TRBV5-1 and TRBJ2-2; 8 nucleotides line up with TRBD2. CDR3 residues: CASSKSGSPGELFF. CDR3 DNA: TGCGCCAGCAGCAAGAGCGGGAGTCCCGGGGAGCTGTTTTTT. Drawing the rest from reference TRBV5-1 and TRBJ2-2, the complete variable domain is KAGVTQTPRYLIKTRGQQVTLSCSPISGHRSVSWYQQTPGQGLQFLFEYFSETQRNKGNFPGRFSGRQFSNSRSEMNVSTLELGDSALYLCASSKSGSPGELFFGEGSRLTVL.